The sequence of this T cell receptor beta chain was determined in a study of neoadjuvant anti-PD-1 for oral cavity cancer. Blood cells were analyzed directly, without culture or expansion. The protocol was immunoSEQ multiplex PCR, while the TCRdb copy is restricted to in-frame clones and leaves out a portion. The sample lists 11,000 to 15,000 clones; around two thirds were seen once. CDR3 length: 16 amino acids. V lost 5 bases to trimming and J lost 5 bases; unmatched junction nucleotides: 8. Germline V gene lookup returns CDR1 SEHNR and CDR2 FQNEAQ (reference sequence). The material was PBMCs, obtained before nivolumab (anti-PD-1) treatment. The rearrangement uses TRBV7-9 and TRBJ2-5, with 13 bases that match TRBD2. The sequence was obtained from a person between 40 and 79 years old with oral cavity squamous cell carcinoma. CDR3 nucleotide sequence: TGTGCCAGCAGCAACCCCGGACTAGCGGGAGCGGAGACCCAGTACTTC. This translates into CASSNPGLAGAETQYF. The full variable domain, with the rest looked up from reference TRBV7-9 and TRBJ2-5, is DTGVSQNPRHKITKRGQNVTFRCDPISEHNRLYWYRQTLGQGPEFLTYFQNEAQLEKSRLLSDRFSAERPKGSFSTLEIQRTEQGDSAMYLCASSNPGLAGAETQYFGPGTRLLVL.